Reported below is one TCR beta chain. What it binds is unknown. The source of the sample is a study of cytomegalovirus exposure and HLA in healthy donors. About the study: Out of roughly 170 million T cells, an earlier analysis found roughly 110 million unique TCR beta sequences in total.

Study-wide findings and caveats: Rarity marked most TCR sequences, yet some public TCRs occurred in many donors. Later analysis suggested links between common viral pathogens and several top significant clusters.

This PCR relied on a set of 60 Vbeta primers and 13 Jbeta primers. This table comes from immunoSEQ multiplex PCR, and its TCRdb copy is limited to in-frame clones, with some not included. This table holds roughly 230,000 clones, approximately 78% found once. Germline assignment: CDR1 LGHNT and CDR2 FRNRAP. The CDR3 loop spans 17 amino acids. V lost 6 bases to trimming and J lost 0 bases; unmatched junction nucleotides: 9. The sequence came from a boy aged 5-17 years in good health and CMV-seronegative. The chain is built from TRBV12-5 and TRBJ2-3; 10 bases match TRBD2. The sequenced sample consisted of PBMCs. The CDR3 is CASGTIAGGISTDTQYF. The CDR3 region has the DNA TGTGCTAGTGGAACCATAGCGGGGGGAATAAGCACAGATACGCAGTATTTT.